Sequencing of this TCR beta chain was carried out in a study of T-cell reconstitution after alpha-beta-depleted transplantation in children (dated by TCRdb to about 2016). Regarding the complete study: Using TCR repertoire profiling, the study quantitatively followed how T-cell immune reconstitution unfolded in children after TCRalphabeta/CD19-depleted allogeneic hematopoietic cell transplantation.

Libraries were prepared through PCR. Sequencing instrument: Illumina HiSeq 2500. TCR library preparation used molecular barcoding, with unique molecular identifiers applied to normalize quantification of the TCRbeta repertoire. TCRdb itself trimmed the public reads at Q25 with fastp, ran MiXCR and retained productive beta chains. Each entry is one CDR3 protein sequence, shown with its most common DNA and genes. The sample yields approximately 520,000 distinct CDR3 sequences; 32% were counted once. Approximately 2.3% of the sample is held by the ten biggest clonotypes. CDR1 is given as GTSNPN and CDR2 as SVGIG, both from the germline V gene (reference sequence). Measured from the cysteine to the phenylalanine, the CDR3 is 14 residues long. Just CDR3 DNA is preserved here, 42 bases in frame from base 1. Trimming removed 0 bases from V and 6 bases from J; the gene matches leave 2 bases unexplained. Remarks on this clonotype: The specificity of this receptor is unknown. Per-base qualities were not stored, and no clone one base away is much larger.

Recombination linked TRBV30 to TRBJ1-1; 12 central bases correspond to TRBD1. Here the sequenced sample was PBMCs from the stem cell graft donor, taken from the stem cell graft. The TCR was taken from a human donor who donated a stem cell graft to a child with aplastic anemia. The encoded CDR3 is CAWSVGQGASEAFF. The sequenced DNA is TGTGCCTGGAGTGTGGGACAGGGGGCCTCTGAAGCTTTCTTT.